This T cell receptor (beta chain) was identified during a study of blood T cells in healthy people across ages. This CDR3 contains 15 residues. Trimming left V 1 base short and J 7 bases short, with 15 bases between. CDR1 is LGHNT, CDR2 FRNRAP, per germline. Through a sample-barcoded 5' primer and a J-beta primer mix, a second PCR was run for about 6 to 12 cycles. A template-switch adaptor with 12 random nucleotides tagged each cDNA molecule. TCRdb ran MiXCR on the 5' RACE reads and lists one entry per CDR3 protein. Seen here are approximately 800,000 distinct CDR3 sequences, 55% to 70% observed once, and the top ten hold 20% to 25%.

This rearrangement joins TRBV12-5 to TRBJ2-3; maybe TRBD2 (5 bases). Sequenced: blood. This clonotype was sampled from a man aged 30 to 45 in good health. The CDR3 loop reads CASGLGLGAANTQYF. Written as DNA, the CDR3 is TGTGCTAGTGGTTTGGGGCTAGGAGCGGCGAATACGCAGTATTTT.